A single sample gave rise to the 5 T cell receptor beta chains below, sequenced in a study of blood T cell repertoires in COVID-19. Only in-frame clones appear in the TCRdb table, and some are missing; sequencing was by immunoSEQ multiplex PCR. This table has fewer than 200,000 clones, about four fifths appearing once. The specimen sequenced was peripheral blood. The receptors were sampled from a woman between 55 and 75 years old with COVID-19, enrolled during active disease.

This chain uses TRBV5-1 with TRBJ2-2, with a tentative D call TRBD2 (6 bases). Per germline, CDR1 SGHRS and CDR2 YFSETQ. V dropped 4 bases and J dropped 5 bases, with 12 bases sitting between them. The CDR3 is made up of 14 amino acids. As DNA, the CDR3 is TGCGCCAGCAGCCAGGGACTTGAAACCGGGGAGCTGTTTTTT. This encodes CASSQGLETGELFF.

V and J are TRBV6-5 and TRBJ1-5; 7 nucleotides agree with TRBD1. Germline CDR1 MNHEY, CDR2 SVGAGI. J was trimmed by 5 bases and V by 2 bases; bases with no gene match: 3. CDR3 length: 14 amino acids. CDR3 sequence reads: CASSYRDSYQPQHF. CDR3 DNA: TGTGCCAGCAGTTACCGGGACAGCTATCAGCCCCAGCATTTT.

The V call is TRBV6-4, the J call TRBJ1-6; 7 bases line up with TRBD1. J was trimmed by 9 bases and V by 4 bases; bases with no gene match: 6. This CDR3 contains 14 residues. From germline, CDR1 is MRHNA and CDR2 SNTAGT. This CDR3 reads CASSAAGGGSPLHF. Here the CDR3 DNA reads TGTGCCAGCAGTGCCGCAGGGGGTGGTTCACCCCTCCACTTT.

The chain links TRBV7-2 to TRBJ1-2, with D unclear. V was pared by 4 bases and J by 2 bases, with 8 bases between. Germline CDR1 SGHTA, CDR2 FQGNSA. CDR3 length: 13 amino acids. Written as DNA, the CDR3 is TGTGCCAGCAGCTCTCTGTCGAACTATGGCTACACCTTC. Translation: CASSSLSNYGYTF.

The J gene is TRBJ2-3, the V gene TRBV2; 8 nucleotides align to TRBD2. The V gene end was trimmed by 9 bases and the J gene end by 1 base; junction bases not matched to a gene: 6. CDR1 SNHLY and CDR2 FYNNEI come from the germline V gene. This CDR3 spans 14 amino acids. CDR3 DNA sequence: TGTGCCAGGACCGGGCGGGGGGGCACAGATACGCAGTATTTT. Protein sequence: CARTGRGGTDTQYF.